These T cell receptor beta chains were read from a single sample in a study of blood T cell repertoires in COVID-19. Method: immunoSEQ multiplex PCR; TCRdb's copy keeps in-frame clones and lacks some. This table holds approximately 150,000 clones, around 80% found once. The sample comprised PBMCs or T cells enriched from blood (not recorded which). Source of these receptors: a man between 65 and 79 years old who had been exposed to COVID-19. CDR3s include the opening cysteine and the closing phenylalanine or tryptophan. A D gene is named only where the DNA matches it firmly. Not all rows give a size; the values are once, few, many and, for expanded clones, a class.

>TRBJ1-1|TRBV2|NA|NA
CASSPSVTEAFF
TGTGCCAGCAGCCCTTCTGTCACTGAAGCTTTCTTT
>TRBJ2-4|TRBV5-1|NA|TRBD1
CASRPSPGQQNIQYF
TGCGCCAGCAGACCTTCCCCGGGACAGCAAAACATTCAGTACTTC
>TRBJ1-2|TRBV4-1|NA|NA
CASSQDRQEKVRGYTF
TGCGCCAGCAGCCAAGATCGACAGGAGAAGGTGAGAGGCTACACCTTC
>TRBJ2-4|TRBV6-2/TRBV6-3|NA|NA
CASNPDIAKNIQYF
TGTGCCAGCAACCCAGACATAGCCAAAAACATTCAGTACTTC
>TRBJ2-1|TRBV9|NA|NA
CASSVGGTYNEQFF
TGTGCCAGCAGCGTAGGCGGAACTTACAATGAGCAGTTCTTC
>TRBJ1-2|TRBV6-2/TRBV6-3|NA|TRBD1
CASIPGQRNYGYTF
TGTGCCAGCATCCCGGGACAGAGAAACTATGGCTACACCTTC
>TRBJ2-7|TRBV18|NA|TRBD1
CASSQTGGYEQYF
TGTGCCAGCTCTCAGACAGGGGGCTACGAGCAGTACTTC
>TRBJ1-6|TRBV7-2|few|TRBD1
CASSFPDRGRSPLHF
TGTGCCAGCAGCTTCCCGGACAGGGGAAGATCACCCCTCCACTTT
>TRBJ1-5|TRBV3-1/TRBV3-2|NA|NA
CASSQEVRQYSNQPQHF
TGTGCCAGCAGCCAAGAGGTACGACAGTATAGCAATCAGCCCCAGCATTTT
>TRBJ1-1|TRBV5-1|NA|NA
CASSELNTEAFF
TGCGCCAGCAGCGAGCTGAACACTGAAGCTTTCTTT
>TRBJ1-2|TRBV5-5|few|NA
CASSLTDYYGYTF
TGTGCCAGCAGCTTAACAGATTACTATGGCTACACCTTC
>TRBJ2-2|TRBV10-1|NA|TRBD1
CASSGRTGFTGELFF
TGCGCCAGCAGTGGACGGACAGGGTTCACCGGGGAGCTGTTTTTT
>TRBJ2-7|TRBV19|NA|TRBD1
CASSVDRVGYEQYF
TGTGCCAGTAGTGTAGACAGGGTCGGCTACGAGCAGTACTTC
>TRBJ1-2|TRBV5-5|NA|NA
CASSLSGETNYGYTF
TGTGCCAGCAGCTTATCCGGGGAGACTAACTATGGCTACACCTTC
>TRBJ2-1|TRBV5-5|NA|TRBD1
CASSQGQGVDNEQFF
TGTGCCAGCAGCCAAGGACAGGGGGTAGACAATGAGCAGTTCTTC
>TRBJ1-1|TRBV27|NA|TRBD1
CASRTGTGGSGTEAFF
TGTGCCAGCAGGACCGGGACAGGGGGCTCGGGCACTGAAGCTTTCTTT
>TRBJ2-7|TRBV13|NA|TRBD2
CASSLISGRSHEQYF
TGTGCCAGCAGCTTAATTAGCGGGAGGTCCCACGAGCAGTACTTC
>TRBJ2-7|TRBV7-2|once|NA
CASSLASGAYYEQYF
TGTGCCAGCAGCTTAGCTAGCGGAGCTTACTACGAGCAGTACTTC
>TRBJ1-2|TRBV5-6|few|NA
CASSLGDFNYGYTF
TGTGCCAGCAGCTTAGGTGACTTTAACTATGGCTACACCTTC
>TRBJ2-3|TRBV18|NA|TRBD1
CASSPPGQGETQYF
TGTGCCAGCTCGCCCCCGGGACAGGGGGAGACGCAGTATTTT
>TRBJ1-1|TRBV4-3|NA|TRBD1
CASSHVGGADEAFF
TGCGCCAGCAGCCATGTAGGGGGCGCCGATGAAGCTTTCTTT
>TRBJ2-1|TRBV11-2|NA|NA
CASSLDLSSGLYNEQFF
TGTGCCAGCAGCTTAGATCTTTCGAGCGGGTTATACAATGAGCAGTTCTTC
>TRBJ2-7|TRBV6-1|NA|NA
CASSEGRLKGYEQYF
TGTGCCAGCAGTGAAGGAAGACTGAAAGGCTACGAGCAGTACTTC
>TRBJ2-3|TRBV5-5|NA|NA
CASSLQGATDTQYF
TGTGCCAGCAGCTTGCAAGGAGCCACAGATACGCAGTATTTT
>TRBJ2-7|TRBV28|NA|TRBD1
CASRGEQGADYEQYF
TGTGCCAGCAGGGGAGAACAGGGGGCGGACTACGAGCAGTACTTC
>TRBJ2-7|TRBV14|NA|NA
CASSQGGVDYEQYF
TGTGCCAGCAGCCAAGGGGGGGTAGACTACGAGCAGTACTTC
>TRBJ1-4|TRBV4-3|few|NA
CASSRSRRTNEKLFF
TGCGCCAGCAGCCGCTCTAGGAGAACTAATGAAAAACTGTTTTTT
>TRBJ2-7|TRBV4-3|NA|TRBD2
CASSQGPAAGDPYEQYF
TGCGCCAGCAGCCAGGGACCGGCAGCGGGGGACCCCTACGAGCAGTACTTC
>TRBJ1-5|TRBV2|NA|NA
CASSERRDNQPQHF
TGTGCCAGCAGTGAAAGGAGAGACAATCAGCCCCAGCATTTT
>TRBJ2-7|TRBV28|NA|NA
CASSFVRSFGEQYF
TGTGCCAGCAGTTTCGTCCGCTCCTTCGGCGAGCAGTACTTC
>TRBJ2-3|TRBV7-2|NA|NA
CASSLLADTQYF
TGTGCCAGCAGCTTACTCGCAGATACGCAGTATTTT